Presented here are 29 T cell receptor beta chains from one specimen sequenced in a study of T cells after yellow fever vaccination. In TCRdb, the 5' RACE reads were re-called with MiXCR into one record per CDR3 protein. This sample yields more than 450,000 distinct CDR3 sequences, of which 20% to 25% are seen a single time; approximately 15% belongs to the top ten. The specimen comprised PBMCs, sampled roughly 20 days after the first yellow fever vaccination. The receptors were sampled from a man aged 18 to 35 who received the YFV17D yellow fever vaccine.

This clonotype was seen only a few times. The rearrangement joins TRBV12-3 or TRBV12-4 to TRBJ2-1; D not resolved. V lost 6 bases and J lost 0, with 12 bases in between. The CDR3 loop spans 15 amino acids. The CDR3 is CASSPRYSSYNEQFF. As DNA, the CDR3 is TGTGCCAGCAGCCCCCGATATAGCTCCTACAATGAGCAGTTCTTC.

In this sample, this clonotype turned up many times. CDR3: CASTSYGNTIYF. CDR3 sequence (DNA): TGTGCCAGCACGAGTTATGGAAACACCATATATTTT. The gene calls are TRBV28 and TRBJ1-3; D gene ambiguous. This CDR3 comprises 12 residues. Trimming left V 7 bases short and J 3 bases short, with 7 bases between. CDR1 MDHEN and CDR2 SYDVKM come from the germline V gene.

V gene TRBV7-9 combines with J gene TRBJ2-1, with 8 positions matching TRBD1. The CDR3 runs 14 residues. V dropped 3 bases and J dropped 6; count of bases not matched to a gene: 4. Germline CDR1 is SEHNR and CDR2 is FQNEAQ (reference sequence). The CDR3: CASSLRQGTNEQFF. CDR3 DNA sequence: TGTGCCAGCAGCTTGAGACAGGGGACCAATGAGCAGTTCTTC.

This clonotype was detected only a few times. The rearrangement links TRBV27 to TRBJ2-2; no firm D call. With 0 bases removed from V and 6 bases from J, the gap between germline ends came to 23 bases. Germline lookup yields CDR1 MNHEY and CDR2 SMNVEV (reference sequence). The CDR3 length is 19 residues. The CDR3 protein is CASSLSAPRIGPTAGELFF. CDR3 sequence (DNA): TGTGCCAGCAGTTTATCTGCCCCTAGGATCGGACCAACTGCCGGGGAGCTGTTTTTT.

V is TRBV12-3 or TRBV12-4 and J is TRBJ1-1; D perhaps matches TRBD1 (5 bases). V was pared by 5 bases and J by 1 base, with 11 bases between. This CDR3 has 14 residues. The CDR3 DNA reads TGTGCCAGCAGTCCCGGGACTAGGAACACTGAAGCTTTCTTT. Translating gives CASSPGTRNTEAFF.

The chain combines TRBV27 with TRBJ2-2, with 8 positions matching TRBD1. This CDR3 is built from 15 residues. Germline V gene lookup returns CDR1 MNHEY and CDR2 SMNVEV (reference sequence). V was clipped by 4 bases and J by 5 bases; unmatched bases: 6. The CDR3 is CASSSRGRGTGELFF. The CDR3 coding sequence is TGTGCCAGCAGTTCCAGGGGGCGCGGAACCGGGGAGCTGTTTTTT.

This clonotype was seen many times. The CDR3 bases are TGTGCCAGCAGCTCCCGGACCGACGAGCAGTACTTC. Translating gives CASSSRTDEQYF. The rearrangement uses TRBV12-3 or TRBV12-4 and TRBJ2-7; D gene ambiguous. The CDR3 consists of 12 residues. V shed 6 bases and J shed 5 bases, with 11 bases lying between them.

The chain joins TRBV5-6 to TRBJ2-1, with 9 nucleotides matching TRBD2. The V gene's germline CDR1 is SGHDT and CDR2 YYEEEE. V shed 6 bases, J shed 9 bases, and the junction held 13 bases outside the gene matches. There are 15 residues in the CDR3. The CDR3 DNA follows: TGTGCCAGCAACTTACGCGGGGGGGCTCCGGGTGAGCAGTTCTTC. Amino acid sequence: CASNLRGGAPGEQFF.

The chain is built from TRBV6-1 and TRBJ2-3, with 9 bases aligning to TRBD2. V lost 4 bases and J lost 1; bases outside the gene matches: 6. The CDR3 length is 16 residues. The germline gives CDR1 MNHNS, CDR2 SASEGT. CDR3 protein: CASSATTSGRTDTQYF. Written as DNA, the CDR3 is TGTGCCAGCAGTGCCACGACTAGCGGTCGCACAGATACGCAGTATTTT.

The rearrangement uses TRBV28 and TRBJ2-6; D not resolved. Trimming removed 7 bases at V and 2 bases at J, with 9 bases between. The CDR3 contains 14 residues. The germline CDR1 and CDR2 sequences are MDHEN and SYDVKM. The CDR3 DNA is TGTGCCAGCAATAGCTTTACTGGGGCCAACGTCCTGACTTTC. It yields the protein CASNSFTGANVLTF.

This chain links TRBV5-1 with TRBJ2-1; perhaps D is TRBD1 or TRBD2 (5 bases each). This CDR3 has 16 residues. Trimming pared 2 bases from V and 0 bases from J, leaving 12 bases between. The germline CDR1 and CDR2 sequences are SGHRS and YFSETQ. As DNA, the CDR3 is TGCGCCAGCAGCTTTCAGGGAGAAAGCTCCTACAATGAGCAGTTCTTC. This encodes CASSFQGESSYNEQFF.

Ten or more counts support this clonotype. The rearrangement uses TRBV29-1 and TRBJ1-1, with D perhaps matching TRBD1 (5 bases). The CDR3 consists of 13 residues. The germline V and J ends were trimmed by 2 bases and 7 bases, with 14 bases remaining between them. Per the germline V gene, CDR1 is SQVTM and CDR2 is ANQGSEA. This CDR3 is CSVEPGRGDEAFF. The CDR3 nucleotides are TGCAGCGTTGAACCGGGACGGGGGGATGAAGCTTTCTTT. Supplemented by reference TRBV29-1 and TRBJ1-1, the full variable domain reads SAVISQKPSRDICQRGTSLTIQCQVDSQVTMMFWYRQQPGQSLTLIATANQGSEATYESGFVIDKFPISRPNLTFSTLTVSNMSPEDSSIYLCSVEPGRGDEAFFGQGTRLTVV.

The rearrangement uses TRBV10-3 and TRBJ2-1; 13 bases are shared with TRBD2. J was trimmed by 10 bases and V by 4 bases; bases with no gene match: 4. CDR3 length: 14 residues. In germline, CDR1 is ENHRY, CDR2 SYGVKD. This CDR3 is CAISGTSGGWEQFF. Here the CDR3 DNA reads TGTGCCATCAGTGGGACTAGCGGGGGTTGGGAGCAGTTCTTC.

The chain is built from TRBV12-3 or TRBV12-4 and TRBJ1-2; D remains unclear. V dropped 6 bases and J dropped 1 base, with 12 bases sitting between them. The CDR3 is made up of 14 amino acids. CDR3 sequence: CASRDPWGNYGYTF. In DNA form, the CDR3 reads TGTGCCAGCAGAGATCCGTGGGGTAACTATGGCTACACCTTC.

The gene calls are TRBV4-1 and TRBJ2-1; D uncertain. The CDR3 has 9 residues. Germline values: CDR1 MGHRA, CDR2 YSYEKL. V was trimmed by 1 base and J by 14 bases, leaving 3 bases between them. CDR3 protein: CASSQAKFF. CDR3 DNA sequence: TGCGCCAGCAGCCAAGCAAAGTTCTTC.

This chain joins TRBV7-9 and TRBJ2-7; no reliable D call. V was cut by 3 bases and J by 1 base, with 16 bases left in between. The CDR3 is 16 residues long. The germline gives CDR1 SEHNR, CDR2 FQNEAQ (reference sequence). CDR3 in DNA: TGTGCCAGCAGCTTTAGCCCCGACGGACCATCCTACGAGCAGTACTTC. Its protein is CASSFSPDGPSYEQYF.

J is TRBJ2-3 and V is TRBV20-1, with 9 bases lining up with TRBD2. Per the germline V gene, CDR1 is DFQATT and CDR2 is SNEGSKA (reference sequence). The J segment lost 0 bases and the V segment lost 4 bases, leaving 2 bases of the junction unmatched. There are 14 residues in the CDR3. DNA for the CDR3: TGCAGTGCTAAGCGGGGGGCTAGCACAGATACGCAGTATTTT. This sequence encodes CSAKRGASTDTQYF.

The chain links TRBV3-1 to TRBJ1-6; no firm D call. Germline V lookup: CDR1 LGHDT, CDR2 YNNKEL (reference sequence). The CDR3 has 14 amino acids. V gave up 4 bases and J gave up 3 bases, with 7 bases separating them. In DNA, the CDR3 is TGTGCCAGCAGCCTTAGAGACTATAATTCACCCCTCCACTTT. Its protein is CASSLRDYNSPLHF.

This clonotype was counted between two and nine times. This rearrangement joins TRBV5-6 to TRBJ2-7, with TRBD1 matching 7 bases. Germline V gives CDR1 SGHDT, CDR2 YYEEEE. The trim removed 4 bases at V and 0 bases at J, leaving 7 bases unmatched. This CDR3 has 15 amino acids. CDR3 coding DNA: TGTGCCAGCAGCCTTCTGGGACAGAGCTCCTACGAGCAGTACGTC. Translated: CASSLLGQSSYEQYV.

This clonotype has just a few counts. This chain uses TRBV28 with TRBJ2-7; TRBD2 aligns across 11 bases. CDR1 and CDR2 (germline): MDHEN, SYDVKM. Losses at the gene ends were 6 bases for V and 4 bases for J; bases not matched to a gene: 8. The CDR3 is 15 residues long. As DNA, the CDR3 is TGTGCCAGCAGGGGTAGCGGGGGGGCATCTTACGAGCAGTACGTC. Its translation is CASRGSGGASYEQYV.

This clonotype appeared a few times. The chain recombines TRBV6-5 with TRBJ2-7, with 10 bases matching TRBD1. Germline CDR1 is MNHEY and CDR2 is SVGAGI. CDR3 length: 15 amino acids. After removal of 4 bases from V and 4 bases from J, the junction contained 7 bases not matched to a gene. CDR3 protein: CASSSSGTGVYEQYF. CDR3 nucleotides: TGTGCCAGCAGTTCGTCCGGGACAGGGGTTTACGAGCAGTACTTC.

V and J are TRBV5-5 and TRBJ2-1, with D uncertain. This CDR3 spans 13 amino acids. Trimming took 3 bases from V and 8 from J, leaving 12 bases between them. CDR1 and CDR2 from the germline V gene are SGHKS and YYEKEE (reference sequence). The CDR3 nucleotides are TGTGCCAGCAGCTGGCTGCCCCTGGATGAGCAGTTCTTC. It encodes CASSWLPLDEQFF.

The chain combines TRBV11-2 with TRBJ1-2; 7 bases line up with TRBD1. The V and J ends lost 4 bases and 2 bases, in that order; junction bases with no gene match: 16. CDR1 is SGHAT, CDR2 FQNNGV, per germline. This CDR3 is built from 18 residues. The CDR3 spells CASSSRPGQQGYNYGYTF. The CDR3 DNA sequence: TGTGCCAGCAGCTCCCGTCCGGGACAGCAGGGCTACAACTATGGCTACACCTTC.

V is TRBV28 and J is TRBJ1-4; unclear D gene. Trimming took 5 bases from V and 7 from J, leaving 14 bases between them. The CDR3 covers 14 residues. From germline, CDR1 is MDHEN and CDR2 SYDVKM. The CDR3 bases are TGTGCCAGCAGTGATATTCGGGAAGTTGAAAAACTGTTTTTT. Translation gives CASSDIREVEKLFF.

The chain joins TRBV7-9 to TRBJ2-5, with 7 bases fitting TRBD1. CDR1 is SEHNR and CDR2 is FQNEAQ in the germline V gene (reference sequence). Trimming took 5 bases from V and 0 from J; bases not matched to a gene: 3. The CDR3 contains 14 residues. The CDR3 reads CASSEQGYQETQYF. CDR3 in DNA: TGTGCCAGCAGCGAACAGGGGTACCAAGAGACCCAGTACTTC.

The chain couples TRBV20-1 to TRBJ1-1; no definite D call. Trimming removed 3 bases at V and 6 bases at J, with 8 bases between. The CDR3 spans 11 residues. Germline values: CDR1 DFQATT, CDR2 SNEGSKA (reference sequence). This CDR3 is CSASLGAEAFF. For the CDR3, the DNA is TGCAGTGCTAGCCTCGGAGCTGAAGCTTTCTTT.

This clonotype has more than one count but fewer than ten. The CDR3 loop reads CSARDLRGFNLGRDNEQFF. The DNA of the CDR3 is TGCAGTGCTAGAGATTTACGGGGGTTCAACCTGGGGCGGGACAATGAGCAGTTCTTC. The chain employs TRBV20-1 and TRBJ2-1; maybe TRBD2 (6 bases). V lost 0 bases to trimming and J lost 5 bases, with 26 bases between them. The CDR3 is 19 amino acids. Germline CDR1 reads DFQATT; CDR2 reads SNEGSKA (reference sequence).

This clonotype was found once. The chain recombines TRBV20-1 with TRBJ1-2, with TRBD1 as a possible D gene (5 bases). The length of the CDR3 is 15 residues. Germline CDR1 and CDR2: DFQATT and SNEGSKA (reference sequence). V lost 6 bases to trimming and J lost 0 bases, with 17 bases between them. The chain's CDR3 is CSAPFWDVSNYGYTF. CDR3 sequence (DNA): TGCAGTGCCCCATTTTGGGACGTTTCTAACTATGGCTACACCTTC.

This chain links TRBV7-3 with TRBJ2-3; TRBD1 agrees at 9 bases. This CDR3 spans 16 amino acids. Per the germline V gene, CDR1 is SGHTA and CDR2 is FQGTGA. Trimming removed 0 bases from V and 4 bases from J; junction bases left unmatched: 5. CDR3 amino acids: CASSLTGQGSPDTQYF. For the CDR3, the DNA is TGTGCCAGCAGCTTAACGGGACAGGGAAGCCCAGATACGCAGTATTTT.